This TCR beta chain emerged from a study of CD8 T cells in ankylosing spondylitis. Study-wide findings and caveats: Disease-linked clones proved CD8+ and comparatively uncommon in peripheral blood. Apparently characteristic of ankylosing spondylitis blood was a TCR beta motif (about eight highly homologous variants).

This clonotype appeared many times. Its antigen is not identified. One junction end does not reproduce the germline sequence, and a read error may be involved. Quantitative 5'-RACE with molecular barcodes produced the TCR beta libraries. TCRdb passed the 5' RACE reads through MiXCR, listing each CDR3 protein once. This sample carries around 120,000 distinct CDR3 sequences, approximately 9.7% of them seen once, and the ten largest clones take about 3.3%. The CDR3 length is 13 residues. Germline loops: CDR1 SGHRS, CDR2 YFSETQ. Sequenced material: blood, either unsorted or a sorted T cell fraction (not recorded which). The chain has TRBV5-1 and TRBJ2-1; 8 nucleotides align to TRBD2. The receptor's source is a male donor with ankylosing spondylitis or in good health (not recorded which). The CDR3 reads CASSSREGPHPIF. CDR3 coding DNA: TGCGCCAGCAGCTCCCGGGAGGGCCCTCATCCGATCTTC.